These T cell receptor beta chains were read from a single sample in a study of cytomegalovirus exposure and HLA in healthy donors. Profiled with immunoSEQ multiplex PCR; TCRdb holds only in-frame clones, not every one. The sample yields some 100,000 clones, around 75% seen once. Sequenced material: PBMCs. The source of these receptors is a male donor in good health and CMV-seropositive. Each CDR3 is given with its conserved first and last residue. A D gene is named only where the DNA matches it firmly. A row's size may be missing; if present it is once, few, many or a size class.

CDR3aa: CASSYRRIEGEKLFF; CDR3nt: TGTGCCAGCAGTTACCGGAGGATCGAAGGAGAAAAACTGTTTTTT; j_gene: TRBJ1-4; v_gene: TRBV6-5; abundance: .; d_gene: .
CDR3aa: CASSYSRTGHTEAFF; CDR3nt: TGTGCCAGCAGTTACTCGAGGACAGGGCACACTGAAGCTTTCTTT; j_gene: TRBJ1-1; v_gene: TRBV6-5; abundance: .; d_gene: TRBD1
CDR3aa: CASSPPGQAYEQYF; CDR3nt: TGCGCCAGCAGCCCCCCGGGACAGGCCTACGAGCAGTACTTC; j_gene: TRBJ2-7; v_gene: TRBV5-1; abundance: once; d_gene: TRBD1
CDR3aa: CASGTGVFGNTIYF; CDR3nt: TGTGCCAGCGGTACAGGGGTCTTTGGAAACACCATATATTTT; j_gene: TRBJ1-3; v_gene: TRBV25-1; abundance: .; d_gene: TRBD1
CDR3aa: CASSLDRGPSYEQYF; CDR3nt: TGCGCCAGCAGCTTAGACAGGGGGCCTTCCTACGAGCAGTACTTC; j_gene: TRBJ2-7; v_gene: TRBV4-3; abundance: .; d_gene: TRBD1
CDR3aa: CASSLGSNEQYF; CDR3nt: TGTGCCAGCAGCTTAGGTTCCAACGAGCAGTACTTC; j_gene: TRBJ2-7; v_gene: TRBV7-9; abundance: .; d_gene: .
CDR3aa: CASSLAGTSGSDTQYF; CDR3nt: TGTGCCAGCAGCTTAGCCGGGACTAGCGGTTCAGATACGCAGTATTTT; j_gene: TRBJ2-3; v_gene: TRBV11-2; abundance: .; d_gene: TRBD2
CDR3aa: CASSLLGDYEQYF; CDR3nt: TGTGCCAGCAGTTTATTAGGGGACTACGAGCAGTACTTC; j_gene: TRBJ2-7; v_gene: TRBV27; abundance: .; d_gene: .
CDR3aa: CASIFKRGDTQYF; CDR3nt: TGTGCCAGCATCTTCAAACGGGGAGATACGCAGTATTTT; j_gene: TRBJ2-3; v_gene: TRBV6-6; abundance: .; d_gene: .
CDR3aa: CASAVGQGKETQYF; CDR3nt: TGTGCCAGTGCGGTGGGACAGGGTAAAGAGACCCAGTACTTC; j_gene: TRBJ2-5; v_gene: TRBV19; abundance: .; d_gene: TRBD1
CDR3aa: CACPNPGGGEKLFF; CDR3nt: TGTGCCTGTCCCAATCCGGGGGGTGGTGAAAAACTGTTTTTT; j_gene: TRBJ1-4; v_gene: TRBV30; abundance: .; d_gene: .
CDR3aa: CASGVGTGIGGNQPQHF; CDR3nt: TGTGCCAGTGGTGTCGGGACAGGCATAGGCGGCAATCAGCCCCAGCATTTT; j_gene: TRBJ1-5; v_gene: TRBV19; abundance: .; d_gene: TRBD1
CDR3aa: CASSQGTSAFYEQYF; CDR3nt: TGCGCCAGCAGCCAAGGGACTAGTGCCTTCTACGAGCAGTACTTC; j_gene: TRBJ2-7; v_gene: TRBV4-3; abundance: .; d_gene: TRBD2
CDR3aa: CAVIQGMNSPLHF; CDR3nt: TGTGCCGTAATTCAGGGGATGAATTCACCCCTCCACTTT; j_gene: TRBJ1-6; v_gene: TRBV6-6; abundance: .; d_gene: .
CDR3aa: CASSLTGTGSEQYF; CDR3nt: TGTGCCAGCAGTCTTACCGGGACAGGTTCCGAGCAGTACTTC; j_gene: TRBJ2-7; v_gene: TRBV27; abundance: once; d_gene: TRBD1
CDR3aa: CASSGTSGGAGGTGELFF; CDR3nt: TGCGCCAGCAGTGGGACTAGCGGGGGCGCAGGGGGCACCGGGGAGCTGTTTTTT; j_gene: TRBJ2-2; v_gene: TRBV10-1; abundance: .; d_gene: TRBD2
CDR3aa: CASSLDRGLVYF; CDR3nt: TGTGCCAGCAGCTTAGACAGGGGTCTCGTGTACTTT; j_gene: TRBJ1-1; v_gene: TRBV7-8; abundance: few; d_gene: TRBD1
CDR3aa: CASSPRRYDLGNTIYF; CDR3nt: TGTGCCAGCAGCCCACGACGCTACGACTTGGGAAACACCATATATTTT; j_gene: TRBJ1-3; v_gene: TRBV21-1; abundance: .; d_gene: .
CDR3aa: CASSAQFSYNEQFF; CDR3nt: TGTGCCAGCAGTGCACAGTTCTCCTACAATGAGCAGTTCTTC; j_gene: TRBJ2-1; v_gene: TRBV6-1; abundance: .; d_gene: .
CDR3aa: CATSRDQAGANVLTF; CDR3nt: TGTGCCACCAGCAGAGATCAGGCTGGGGCCAACGTCCTGACTTTC; j_gene: TRBJ2-6; v_gene: TRBV15; abundance: .; d_gene: .
CDR3aa: CASSQTGGSTNEKLFF; CDR3nt: TGTGCCAGCAGCCAAACAGGGGGATCAACTAATGAAAAACTGTTTTTT; j_gene: TRBJ1-4; v_gene: TRBV5-5; abundance: few; d_gene: TRBD1
CDR3aa: CASTRQGNEQFF; CDR3nt: TGTGCCAGCACTCGACAGGGGAATGAGCAGTTCTTC; j_gene: TRBJ2-1; v_gene: TRBV6-1; abundance: few; d_gene: TRBD1
CDR3aa: CASRGQGGQKLFF; CDR3nt: TGCGCCAGCAGGGGGCAGGGTGGGCAAAAACTGTTTTTT; j_gene: TRBJ1-4; v_gene: TRBV4-3; abundance: few; d_gene: .
CDR3aa: CASSLLSGVNEQFF; CDR3nt: TGTGCCAGCAGCCTTTTATCCGGGGTCAATGAGCAGTTCTTC; j_gene: TRBJ2-1; v_gene: TRBV6-1; abundance: .; d_gene: .
CDR3aa: CAWSVGSRAGELFF; CDR3nt: TGTGCCTGGAGTGTAGGGTCGCGGGCCGGGGAGCTGTTTTTT; j_gene: TRBJ2-2; v_gene: TRBV30; abundance: .; d_gene: .
CDR3aa: CASSTGQNTGELFF; CDR3nt: TGTGCCAGCAGTACGGGACAAAACACCGGGGAGCTGTTTTTT; j_gene: TRBJ2-2; v_gene: TRBV6-5; abundance: .; d_gene: .
CDR3aa: CASSLGSQGQGNSPLHF; CDR3nt: TGTGCCAGCAGCTTAGGCAGCCAGGGACAGGGGAATTCACCCCTCCACTTT; j_gene: TRBJ1-6; v_gene: TRBV7-2; abundance: .; d_gene: TRBD1
CDR3aa: CASSLGTGIQEAQYF; CDR3nt: TGCGCCAGCAGCTTGGGGACAGGGATTCAAGAGGCCCAGTACTTC; j_gene: TRBJ2-5; v_gene: TRBV5-1; abundance: .; d_gene: TRBD1
CDR3aa: CASETGALGEQYF; CDR3nt: TGTGCTTCGGAGACAGGGGCCCTTGGGGAGCAGTACTTC; j_gene: TRBJ2-7; v_gene: TRBV28; abundance: .; d_gene: TRBD1
CDR3aa: CASSNSRDCRNSPLHF; CDR3nt: TGTGCCAGCAGCAATAGTCGGGACTGTAGAAATTCACCCCTCCACTTT; j_gene: TRBJ1-6; v_gene: TRBV21-1; abundance: once; d_gene: .
CDR3aa: CASAAGTGRYEQYF; CDR3nt: TGTGCCAGCGCCGCGGGGACAGGGAGATACGAGCAGTACTTC; j_gene: TRBJ2-7; v_gene: TRBV6-5; abundance: .; d_gene: TRBD1
CDR3aa: CASSLSRVNTGELFF; CDR3nt: TGTGCCAGCAGTTTGTCTCGAGTCAACACCGGGGAGCTGTTTTTT; j_gene: TRBJ2-2; v_gene: TRBV6-5; abundance: once; d_gene: .
CDR3aa: CASSHVTGQNTEAFF; CDR3nt: TGCGCCAGCAGCCATGTGACAGGGCAGAACACTGAAGCTTTCTTT; j_gene: TRBJ1-1; v_gene: TRBV4-1; abundance: .; d_gene: TRBD1
CDR3aa: CASSLLTGGGSYEQYF; CDR3nt: TGTGCCAGCAGTTTGCTCACAGGCGGGGGCTCCTACGAGCAGTACTTC; j_gene: TRBJ2-7; v_gene: TRBV27; abundance: .; d_gene: TRBD2
CDR3aa: CASSAQGADQPQHF; CDR3nt: TGTGCCAGCAGTGCACAGGGGGCTGATCAGCCCCAGCATTTT; j_gene: TRBJ1-5; v_gene: TRBV6-6; abundance: .; d_gene: TRBD1
CDR3aa: CASSVRGANTDTQYF; CDR3nt: TGTGCCAGCAGCGTGCGGGGGGCAAACACAGATACGCAGTATTTT; j_gene: TRBJ2-3; v_gene: TRBV7-2; abundance: .; d_gene: TRBD2
CDR3aa: CASSEAWDLKETQYF; CDR3nt: TGTGCCAGCAGTGAAGCCTGGGACTTGAAAGAGACCCAGTACTTC; j_gene: TRBJ2-5; v_gene: TRBV6-1; abundance: .; d_gene: .
CDR3aa: CASGRDGNSNQPQHF; CDR3nt: TGTGCCAGCGGGCGGGATGGGAATAGCAATCAGCCCCAGCATTTT; j_gene: TRBJ1-5; v_gene: TRBV7-2; abundance: .; d_gene: .